The rows below give T cell receptor beta chains drawn from one sample of a study of blood T cell repertoires in COVID-19. Here immunoSEQ multiplex PCR was the method, and the copy in TCRdb shows in-frame clones only, minus some. Of about 290,000 clones in the sample, roughly nine tenths were seen once. The sample consisted of PBMCs or T cells enriched from blood (not recorded which). These receptors were taken from a woman in her 40s who had recovered from COVID-19. Both conserved end residues are part of each CDR3. D genes are given only for firm matches. Rows may omit the clone size; those that give it use once, few, many or a size class.

CDR3nt | CDR3aa | d_gene | v_gene | abundance | j_gene
TGTGCCAGCAGCTCGGACAGGGACAATGAAAAACTGTTTTTT | CASSSDRDNEKLFF | TRBD1 | TRBV11-1 | - | TRBJ1-4
TGTGCCACCGGCGGGGTTAAGTGGAAAAACACCGGGGAGCTGTTTTTT | CATGGVKWKNTGELFF | - | TRBV15 | - | TRBJ2-2
TGCGCCAGCAGAGAGTGGCAGGGAAACGAGCAGTACTTC | CASREWQGNEQYF | - | TRBV5-1 | - | TRBJ2-7
TGTGCCAGCAGCCCCCACTTGGGGCACACTGAAGCTTTCTTT | CASSPHLGHTEAFF | - | TRBV3-1/TRBV3-2 | - | TRBJ1-1
TGCGCCAGCAGCCCCAGACAGGGGCTCTCCTACGAGCAGTACTTC | CASSPRQGLSYEQYF | TRBD1 | TRBV4-1 | - | TRBJ2-7
TGTGCCAGCAGCCCAAACAGGAGAAGAGATGAAGCTTTCTTT | CASSPNRRRDEAFF | - | TRBV7-8 | - | TRBJ1-1
TGTGCCAGCAACGGGGCGACAGGGTCGGGGACTGAAGCTTTCTTT | CASNGATGSGTEAFF | TRBD1 | TRBV27 | once | TRBJ1-1
TGTGCCAGCAGCTCTACTTTGAATCCGGGACAGGGGTGGTACGAGCAGTACTTC | CASSSTLNPGQGWYEQYF | TRBD1 | TRBV7-9 | - | TRBJ2-7
TGTGCCACCAGTGATTGGGTAAAAGGGGGCTATGGCTACACCTTC | CATSDWVKGGYGYTF | - | TRBV24-1 | - | TRBJ1-2
TGCGCCAGCAGCGCTAGCGGGAGCTACAATGAGCAGTTCTTC | CASSASGSYNEQFF | TRBD2 | TRBV10-2 | - | TRBJ2-1
TGTGCCAGCAGCCTTCGACAGGGGATTTATGGCTACACCTTC | CASSLRQGIYGYTF | TRBD1 | TRBV11-2 | - | TRBJ1-2
TGTGCCAGCAGTTTATTGAGTTCCTACGAGCAGTACTTC | CASSLLSSYEQYF | - | TRBV12-3/TRBV12-4 | - | TRBJ2-7
TGTGCCAGCAGCCGACGTGGAAGAGGGCCCACTGAAGCTTTCTTT | CASSRRGRGPTEAFF | - | TRBV5-6 | - | TRBJ1-1
TGTGCCAGCCGCACTAGCGGGAGCCCCGAGCAGTACTTC | CASRTSGSPEQYF | TRBD2 | TRBV27 | - | TRBJ2-7